This paragraph covers one TCR beta chain sequence. Its target is unknown. Trimming left V 5 bases short and J 6 bases short, with 16 bases between. The CDR3 has 14 amino acids. It was with a sample-barcoded 5' primer and a J-beta primer mix that a second PCR of roughly 7 to 12 cycles was run. TCRdb re-called the 5' RACE reads through MiXCR, storing one row per CDR3 protein. The table lists about a million distinct CDR3 sequences, 30% to 40% of them singletons. This entry is derived from a study of blood T cells in healthy people across ages. Regarding the study as a whole: Versus aged donors, long-lived donors had higher diversity and more naive CD4+ cells.

The receptor was derived from a man aged 18 to 30 in good health. Sequencing used blood. The chain is built from TRBV12-3 or TRBV12-4 and TRBJ1-2; D might be TRBD1 (6 bases). CDR3 sequence: CASSVGGTRDGYTF. CDR3 in DNA: TGTGCCAGCAGTGTAGGGGGGACACGAGATGGCTACACCTTC.